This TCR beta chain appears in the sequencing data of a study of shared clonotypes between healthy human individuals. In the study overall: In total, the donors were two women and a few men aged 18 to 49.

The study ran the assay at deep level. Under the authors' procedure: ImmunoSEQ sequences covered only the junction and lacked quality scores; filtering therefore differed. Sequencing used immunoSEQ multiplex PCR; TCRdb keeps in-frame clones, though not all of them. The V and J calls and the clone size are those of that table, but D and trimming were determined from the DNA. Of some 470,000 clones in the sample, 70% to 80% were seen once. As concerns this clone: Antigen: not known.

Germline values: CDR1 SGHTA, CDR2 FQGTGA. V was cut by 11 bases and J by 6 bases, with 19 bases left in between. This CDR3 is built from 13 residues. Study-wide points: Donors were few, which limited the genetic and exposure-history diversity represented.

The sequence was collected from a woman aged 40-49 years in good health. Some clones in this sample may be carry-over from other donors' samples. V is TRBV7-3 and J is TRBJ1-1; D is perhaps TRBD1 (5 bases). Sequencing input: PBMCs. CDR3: CAGRLGTLSEAFF. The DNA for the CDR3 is TGTGCCGGCCGATTGGGGACCCTCTCTGAAGCTTTCTTT.